Included here is one TCR beta chain sequence, with context. These data originate in a study of blood T cell repertoires in COVID-19. Germline assignment: CDR1 MNHEY and CDR2 SVGEGT. J gave up 5 bases and V 2 bases, and 14 bases lay outside the gene matches. The CDR3 length is 18 residues. The method was immunoSEQ multiplex PCR; TCRdb's version includes in-frame clones alone and lacks a portion of them. The table shows approximately 310,000 clones, with 85% occurring only once. The clonotype originates from a woman aged 25 to 45 who had been exposed to COVID-19. The chain links TRBV6-2 or TRBV6-3 to TRBJ2-3; TRBD2 aligns across 9 bases. Sequenced input: PBMCs or T cells enriched from blood (not recorded which). DNA for the CDR3: TGTGCCAGCAGTTACCGGGGAGGGAGCGGGGGGTATAAAGATACGCAGTATTTT. This encodes CASSYRGGSGGYKDTQYF.